This TCR beta chain is from a study of molecular identifiers for immune sequencing clone quantification. From the PCR reads, TCRdb called clonotypes with MiXCR, one entry per CDR3 protein. Among about 640,000 distinct CDR3 sequences listed, roughly 21% were seen once. The V and J ends lost 2 bases and 5 bases, in that order; junction bases with no gene match: 5. Germline values: CDR1 SEHNR, CDR2 FQNEAQ (reference sequence). This CDR3 spans 15 amino acids. This sequence was found in a human donor in good health. Some libraries in this study had Jurkat cell RNA spiked in. V usage is TRBV7-9 and J usage is TRBJ2-1, with 8 bases lining up with TRBD1. The sample taken for sequencing was naive CD8+ T cells from blood, with Jurkat cell RNA spiked in. The sample's subset: FACS-sorted CD8+CD4-CCR7+CD45RA+ naive T cells. The CDR3 region is CASSLTLTGDNEQFF. CDR3 DNA: TGTGCCAGCAGCTTAACACTGACAGGGGACAATGAGCAGTTCTTC.